These 20 T cell receptor beta chains came from one sample sequenced in a study of T cells in Graves' hyperthyroidism and ophthalmopathy. What was amplified from RNA transcripts were TCR beta CDR3 regions. Researchers ran a first-round RT-PCR on the TCR CDR3 using the HTBI primer set. TCRdb reprocessed the multiplex PCR reads with MiXCR, giving one entry per CDR3 protein. This sample has some 530,000 distinct CDR3 sequences, with about 20% found just once. The material sequenced was blood. The origin of the receptors is a woman in her seventies with Graves' ophthalmopathy.

The chain is built from TRBV11-2 and TRBJ1-1; D perhaps matches TRBD1 (6 bases). The CDR3 contains 14 residues. Trimming removed 5 bases from V and 6 bases from J, with 16 bases in between. The V gene's germline CDR1 is SGHAT and CDR2 FQNNGV. Here the CDR3 DNA reads TGTGCCAGCAGCGCCAACCGGGGGGGCTCTGAAGCTTTCTTT. Translation: CASSANRGGSEAFF.

CDR3 coding DNA: TGCAGCGTTGAAGCGGGAGGGCGGGGGTACGAGCAGTACTTC. Protein sequence: CSVEAGGRGYEQYF. The V call is TRBV29-1, the J call TRBJ2-7; TRBD2 aligns across 8 bases. This CDR3 spans 14 amino acids. J gave up 4 bases and V 1 base, and 6 bases lay outside the gene matches. Looked up from germline, CDR1 is SQVTM and CDR2 is ANQGSEA.

In this sample, this clonotype turned up many times. V usage is TRBV28 and J usage is TRBJ2-2; maybe TRBD1 (5 bases). The germline V gene encodes CDR1 MDHEN and CDR2 SYDVKM. The CDR3 totals 14 residues. The V and J ends lost 6 bases and 1 base respectively, with 9 bases between them. In nucleotides, the CDR3 is TGTGCCAGCAGCTCTACAGGGAACACCGGGGAGCTGTTTTTT. It encodes CASSSTGNTGELFF.

This clonotype appeared many times. This chain uses TRBV18 with TRBJ2-5; D ambiguous. The V end lost 3 bases, the J end lost 2 bases, and 4 bases lay between the germline ends. Germline V gene sequence: CDR1 KGHSH, CDR2 LQKENI. CDR3 length equals 12 residues. The CDR3: CASSPPQETQYF. Written as DNA, the CDR3 is TGTGCCAGCTCACCCCCGCAAGAGACCCAGTACTTC.

This clonotype was seen a few times. This CDR3 is CASSPKDSRGQFF. CDR3 DNA: TGTGCCAGCAGCCCGAAAGACTCCCGTGGGCAGTTCTTC. This chain uses TRBV3-1 with TRBJ2-1; D unresolved. The CDR3 runs to 13 residues. V gave up 4 bases and J gave up 12 bases, with 16 bases separating them. Germline lookup yields CDR1 LGHDT and CDR2 YNNKEL (reference sequence).

The chain couples TRBV6-1 to TRBJ2-7; 16 nucleotides align to TRBD2. CDR1 is MNHNS and CDR2 is SASEGT in the germline V gene. This CDR3 is 18 amino acids long. Trimming took 7 bases from V and 2 from J; bases not matched to a gene: 11. This CDR3 is CASTYGTSGRAFPYEQYF. DNA of the CDR3: TGTGCCAGCACCTACGGGACTAGCGGGAGGGCATTCCCCTACGAGCAGTACTTC.

In its sample, this clonotype was seen a few times. The chain couples TRBV7-6 to TRBJ1-4; D is uncertain. The CDR3 spans 15 residues. The germline V and J ends were trimmed by 5 bases and 6 bases, with 16 bases remaining between them. Looked up from germline, CDR1 is SGHVS and CDR2 is FNYEAQ. This chain's CDR3 is CASSPRARGDEKLFF. In DNA, the CDR3 is TGTGCCAGCAGCCCTCGGGCGAGAGGTGATGAAAAACTGTTTTTT.

This clonotype was counted a few times. This rearrangement joins TRBV5-1 to TRBJ2-3; D ambiguous. CDR1 SGHRS and CDR2 YFSETQ come from the germline V gene. V was trimmed by 4 bases and J by 2 bases, leaving 14 bases between them. This CDR3 comprises 15 residues. CDR3 nucleotide sequence: TGCGCCAGCAGCCACGACTCTCCTTACACAGATACGCAGTATTTT. Encoded protein: CASSHDSPYTDTQYF.

V usage is TRBV30 and J usage is TRBJ2-7; the D gene is possibly TRBD1 (7 bases). V gave up 3 bases and J gave up 5 bases, with 14 bases separating them. The length of the CDR3 is 13 residues. The germline CDR1 and CDR2 sequences are GTSNPN and SVGIG (reference sequence). Here the CDR3 DNA reads TGTGCCTGGAGAGGTGGCAGGGGGGACGAGCAGTACTTC. It specifies CAWRGGRGDEQYF.

This clonotype occurred many times. This chain joins TRBV3-1 and TRBJ2-2; D not resolved. Germline CDR1 LGHDT, CDR2 YNNKEL (reference sequence). The V gene lost 1 base and the J gene lost 4 bases, with 10 bases spanning the gap. The CDR3 runs 15 residues. The CDR3 loop reads CASSQGSRSTGELFF. The CDR3 bases are TGTGCCAGCAGCCAAGGGTCTAGAAGCACCGGGGAGCTGTTTTTT.

This clonotype has a handful of counts. CDR3 amino acids: CASTDRGETQYF. In nucleotides, the CDR3 is TGTGCCAGCACCGATCGAGGGGAGACCCAGTACTTC. This sequence joins TRBV12-3 or TRBV12-4 and TRBJ2-5; perhaps TRBD2 as D (5 bases). Trimming left V 7 bases short and J 5 bases short, with 11 bases between. The CDR3 runs to 12 residues.

The chain links TRBV4-3 to TRBJ2-7, with TRBD2 identical over 10 bases. After removal of 2 bases from V and 3 bases from J, the junction contained 4 bases not matched to a gene. The CDR3 has 15 residues. Germline lookup yields CDR1 LGHNA and CDR2 YSLEER. DNA for the CDR3: TGCGCCAGCAGCCAAATACGACTAGCGGGCTACGAGCAGTACTTC. It specifies CASSQIRLAGYEQYF.

This clonotype came up many times. The chain is built from TRBV12-3 or TRBV12-4 and TRBJ2-1; D is possibly TRBD1 or TRBD2 (6 bases each). V gave up 2 bases and J gave up 9 bases, with 14 bases separating them. There are 14 residues in the CDR3. The CDR3 coding sequence is TGTGCCAGCAGTTTAATGGGAGGAGGGGGTGAGCAGTTCTTC. It is translated as CASSLMGGGGEQFF.

This clonotype has only a few counts. This rearrangement joins TRBV9 to TRBJ2-1, with D possibly being TRBD2 (6 bases). Germline loops: CDR1 SGDLS, CDR2 YYNGEE. CDR3 size: 14 residues. Trimming stripped 3 bases from V and 2 bases from J, with 9 bases between. Here the CDR3 DNA reads TGTGCCAGCAGCGCCGGGGGTCCCTACAATGAGCAGTTCTTC. Translation gives CASSAGGPYNEQFF.

This clonotype appeared a few times. The rearrangement joins TRBV3-1 to TRBJ2-2; D is unclear. This CDR3 is 15 amino acids long. V was trimmed by 8 bases and J by 4 bases, leaving 17 bases between them. Per germline, CDR1 LGHDT and CDR2 YNNKEL (reference sequence). The CDR3 bases are TGTGCCAGCTCTACCACACCCTTTGGCACCGGGGAGCTGTTTTTT. The encoded protein is CASSTTPFGTGELFF.

This sequence joins TRBV5-1 and TRBJ1-2; maybe TRBD1 (5 bases). CDR1 and CDR2 from the germline V gene are SGHRS and YFSETQ. This CDR3 region has 16 residues. Trimming pared 2 bases from V and 8 bases from J, leaving 22 bases between. The DNA of the CDR3 is TGCGCCAGCAGCTTTGGGATGCTGCAGGGAGGAGAAGGCTACACCTTC. Protein product: CASSFGMLQGGEGYTF.

This rearrangement joins TRBV20-1 to TRBJ2-1; D is unresolved. V lost 6 bases and J 10 bases, leaving 13 bases between the germline ends. The CDR3 length is 11 residues. From germline, CDR1 is DFQATT and CDR2 SNEGSKA (reference sequence). DNA of the CDR3: TGCAGTGCCTCTTATTGGGGAGAGCAGTTCTTC. Its protein product is CSASYWGEQFF.

This sequence joins TRBV7-6 and TRBJ2-7, with TRBD2 matching 9 bases. The CDR3 is 13 residues long. Per germline, CDR1 SGHVS and CDR2 FNYEAQ. Trimming removed 5 bases from V and 3 bases from J; junction bases left unmatched: 2. CDR3 loop: CASSPSGIYEQYF. CDR3 DNA: TGTGCCAGCAGCCCTAGCGGGATCTACGAGCAGTACTTC.

The table lists this clonotype with a few counts. The gene calls are TRBV5-1 and TRBJ2-3; the D gene is possibly TRBD1 (6 bases). The V end was cut by 1 base, the J end by 2 bases, with 14 bases between. This CDR3 is 16 amino acids long. Germline loops: CDR1 SGHRS, CDR2 YFSETQ. The CDR3 nucleotides read TGCGCCAGCAGCTTGTCATCCGGGGACACCACAGATACGCAGTATTTT. This gives the protein CASSLSSGDTTDTQYF.

This chain connects TRBV19 to TRBJ2-2; TRBD2 aligns across 11 bases. The CDR3 length is 15 residues. V was clipped by 9 bases and J by 8 bases; unmatched bases: 11. CDR1 is LNHDA, CDR2 SQIVND, per germline (reference sequence). CDR3 nucleotides: TGTGCCAGGTTCCTCCCGGGACTAGCGGTTGGGGAGCTGTTTTTT. This translates into CARFLPGLAVGELFF.